These T cell receptor beta chains were read from a single sample in a study of metastatic and nonmetastatic thyroid tumors. TCRdb reassembled clones from the PCR reads with MiXCR. Among 20,000 or so clones listed, about 10% were seen once. Material: blood. The source is a female donor with papillary thyroid cancer or a benign thyroid nodule (not recorded which). Some clones in this sample may be carry-over from other donors' samples. CDR3s include the opening cysteine and the closing phenylalanine or tryptophan. The D gene is left open where the match is weak. Size tells how often a clone was seen (once, few, many) or the class of an expanded clone, and some rows leave it out.

d_gene,abundance,v_gene,j_gene,CDR3aa,CDR3nt
TRBD1,medium-sized,TRBV6-6,TRBJ1-2,CASSYRQGNYGYTF,TGTGCCAGCAGTTACCGACAGGGAAACTATGGCTACACCTTC
.,medium-sized,TRBV28,TRBJ2-1,CASSLPNSLEQFF,TGTGCCAGCAGTTTACCCAACTCACTTGAGCAGTTCTTC
.,medium-sized,TRBV6-2/TRBV6-3,TRBJ1-2,CASSYRGEGYGYTF,TGTGCCAGCAGTTACAGGGGAGAGGGCTATGGCTACACCTTC
.,many,TRBV7-9,TRBJ1-1,CASDPWTGFELNTEAFF,TGTGCCAGCGATCCTTGGACCGGGTTCGAGCTGAACACTGAAGCTTTCTTT
.,many,TRBV7-9,TRBJ2-7,CASSGRRSYEQYF,TGTGCCAGCAGTGGTCGGCGATCCTACGAGCAGTACTTC
.,few,TRBV27,TRBJ2-2,CASSFEQELNTGELFF,TGTGCCAGCAGTTTCGAACAGGAACTTAACACCGGGGAGCTGTTTTTT
TRBD2,many,TRBV20-1,TRBJ2-1,CSAYGTSGKKNEQFF,TGCAGTGCTTACGGGACTAGCGGAAAGAAAAATGAGCAGTTCTTC
.,many,TRBV5-1,TRBJ2-1,CASSLGGSPYNEQFF,TGCGCCAGCAGCCTAGGGGGGAGCCCCTACAATGAGCAGTTCTTC
TRBD1,.,TRBV11-2,TRBJ2-3,CASSLTGTGAVDTQYF,TGTGCCAGCAGCCTGACCGGGACAGGGGCAGTAGATACGCAGTATTTT
.,many,TRBV5-6,TRBJ1-1,CASSLVTALMNTEAFF,TGTGCCAGCAGCTTGGTCACAGCGCTCATGAACACTGAAGCTTTCTTT
TRBD2,many,TRBV30,TRBJ2-3,CAWSGTSGGGADTQYF,TGTGCCTGGAGTGGGACTAGCGGAGGAGGGGCAGATACGCAGTATTTT
.,many,TRBV10-3,TRBJ1-6,CAISEMTVDNSPLHF,TGTGCCATCAGTGAGATGACCGTAGATAATTCACCCCTCCACTTT
.,medium-sized,TRBV28,TRBJ2-7,CASSAIGSSYEQYF,TGTGCCAGCAGTGCCATCGGAAGCTCCTACGAGCAGTACTTC
TRBD1,.,TRBV28,TRBJ1-2,CASISFAKGALDGYTF,TGTGCCAGCATTTCGTTCGCTAAGGGGGCATTGGATGGCTACACCTTC
TRBD2,many,TRBV7-9,TRBJ2-1,CASSFLAGGDEQFF,TGTGCCAGCAGCTTTCTAGCGGGAGGTGATGAGCAGTTCTTC
.,many,TRBV28,TRBJ1-1,CATSGRENTEAFF,TGTGCCACCTCTGGGAGGGAGAACACTGAAGCTTTCTTT
.,.,TRBV6-1,TRBJ2-2,CASVEANTGELFF,TGTGCCAGTGTTGAGGCGAACACCGGCGAGCTGTTTTTT
TRBD1,medium-sized,TRBV6-2/TRBV6-3,TRBJ2-3,CASSLSLTGGISDTQYF,TGTGCCAGCAGTTTATCCCTGACAGGGGGTATATCAGATACGCAGTATTTT
TRBD1,many,TRBV9,TRBJ1-2,CASSAGTGGSVYGYTF,TGTGCCAGCAGCGCCGGGACAGGGGGCAGTGTCTATGGCTACACCTTC
.,many,TRBV30,TRBJ2-3,CAWSATDTQYF,TGTGCCTGGAGTGCTACAGATACGCAGTATTTT
TRBD1,many,TRBV12-3/TRBV12-4,TRBJ1-1,CASSYRGNTEAFF,TGTGCCAGCAGTTACAGGGGGAACACTGAAGCTTTCTTT
.,.,TRBV9,TRBJ1-1,CASSPYHQGTEAFF,TGTGCCAGCAGCCCCTACCATCAGGGCACCGAAGCTTTCTTT
TRBD2,many,TRBV19,TRBJ2-7,CASSKKREMWYEQYF,TGTGCCAGTAGTAAGAAGCGGGAGATGTGGTACGAGCAGTACTTC
TRBD2,many,TRBV30,TRBJ2-3,CAWLAGGAGTDTQYF,TGTGCCTGGCTAGCGGGAGGTGCGGGCACAGATACGCAGTATTTT
TRBD2,few,TRBV27,TRBJ2-2,CASSELAGGTGELFF,TGTGCCAGCAGTGAGCTAGCGGGAGGAACCGGTGAGCTGTTTTTT
.,few,TRBV6-5,TRBJ2-7,CASSYKSGWVYEQYF,TGTGCCAGCAGTTACAAGAGTGGATGGGTCTACGAGCAGTACTTC
.,many,TRBV27,TRBJ1-2,CASSGSGGLYGYTF,TGTGCCAGCAGCGGGTCGGGCGGCCTCTATGGCTACACCTTC
.,medium-sized,TRBV28,TRBJ2-2,CASSSGARENTGELFF,TGTGCCAGCAGTTCGGGAGCCAGGGAGAACACCGGGGAGCTGTTTTTT
TRBD2,medium-sized,TRBV7-3,TRBJ2-1,CASSLLAGVSNEQFF,TGTGCCAGCAGCTTACTAGCGGGAGTTTCCAATGAGCAGTTCTTC
.,many,TRBV25-1,TRBJ2-5,CASSDSDDLQETQYF,TGTGCCAGCAGTGACTCCGACGACCTCCAAGAGACCCAGTACTTC
.,many,TRBV5-6,TRBJ2-7,CASSRGGFAYEQYF,TGTGCCAGCAGCAGAGGGGGGTTCGCTTACGAGCAGTACTTC
TRBD1,.,TRBV20-1,TRBJ2-7,CSGGQWFYEQYF,TGCAGTGGGGGACAGTGGTTTTACGAGCAGTACTTC
TRBD2,.,TRBV14,TRBJ2-3,CASSPLAGGTDTQYF,TGTGCCAGCAGCCCTCTAGCGGGGGGAACAGATACGCAGTATTTT
TRBD2,many,TRBV11-1,TRBJ2-1,CASSLMMTSGRANEQFF,TGTGCCAGCAGCCTGATGATGACTAGCGGGAGGGCAAATGAGCAGTTCTTC
.,many,TRBV6-5,TRBJ2-5,CASSYSTRGRTQYF,TGTGCCAGCAGTTACTCGACGAGGGGTAGGACCCAGTACTTC
TRBD2,once,TRBV2,TRBJ2-7,CASRPAAGLAGSYEQYF,TGTGCCAGCAGGCCCGCCGCTGGACTAGCGGGGTCCTACGAGCAGTACTTC
.,.,TRBV25-1,TRBJ1-2,CASGTDPNYGYTF,TGTGCCAGCGGGACTGACCCTAACTATGGCTACACCTTC
.,.,TRBV20-1,TRBJ2-5,CSAWDQETHYF,TGCAGTGCTTGGGACCAAGAGACCCATTACTTC
.,many,TRBV5-1,TRBJ2-5,CASMGETQYF,TGCGCCAGCATGGGGGAGACCCAGTACTTC
TRBD2,many,TRBV7-2,TRBJ2-2,CASSLLAANTGELFF,TGTGCCAGCAGCTTACTAGCGGCAAACACCGGGGAGCTGTTTTTT
.,many,TRBV2,TRBJ2-6,CAGTLPSGANALTF,TGTGCCGGGACCCTCCCCTCTGGGGCCAACGCCCTGACTTTC